This is a list of T cell receptor beta chains from one sample in a study of OX40 agonist ivuxolimab in advanced cancers. Some clones are missing from TCRdb's copy, which holds only in-frame ones; the method was immunoSEQ multiplex PCR. The sample has around 82,000 clones; 88% are singletons. Sample: CD4+ or CD8+ T cells sorted from blood, taken in a trial of the OX40 agonist ivuxolimab. These receptors came from an adult with an advanced solid tumor such as melanoma, head and neck, liver or kidney cancer. CDR3s include the opening cysteine and the closing phenylalanine or tryptophan. A D gene is named only where the DNA matches it firmly. Only some rows state a clone size, as once, few, many or a class for expanded clones.

j_gene,d_gene,v_gene,abundance,CDR3aa,CDR3nt
TRBJ1-1,-,TRBV5-4,-,CASSVPGLNTEAFF,TGTGCCAGCAGCGTCCCAGGTTTGAACACTGAAGCTTTCTTT
TRBJ2-7,-,TRBV27,-,CASSKTSSYEQYF,TGTGCCAGCAGTAAGACTAGCTCCTACGAGCAGTACTTC
TRBJ2-5,-,TRBV19,-,CASSIDRGLSKDSKRETQYF,TGTGCCAGTAGTATAGACCGGGGATTGTCTAAGGACTCTAAACGGGAGACCCAGTACTTC
TRBJ2-2,-,TRBV29-1,-,CSVRDENTGELFF,TGCAGCGTGAGGGACGAGAACACCGGGGAGCTGTTTTTT
TRBJ2-1,-,TRBV2,-,CASMNTRSYNEQFF,TGTGCCAGCATGAATACGAGATCCTACAATGAGCAGTTCTTC
TRBJ2-1,-,TRBV7-3,-,CASSLMGTLAEQFF,TGTGCCAGCAGCTTAATGGGGACTTTAGCGGAGCAGTTCTTC
TRBJ2-1,-,TRBV5-1,-,CATSGGAEGYNEQFF,TGCGCCACCAGTGGGGGGGCCGAGGGGTACAATGAGCAGTTCTTC
TRBJ1-5,-,TRBV5-1,-,CASSLGSGGLNQPQHF,TGCGCCAGCAGCTTAGGTTCGGGGGGCTTGAATCAGCCCCAGCATTTT
TRBJ1-2,-,TRBV19,-,CASSYGREWGYTF,TGTGCCAGTAGTTACGGCAGGGAGTGGGGCTACACCTTC
TRBJ2-3,-,TRBV15,-,CATSRGVLARGATDTQYF,TGTGCCACCAGCAGAGGAGTGTTGGCGAGAGGGGCCACAGATACGCAGTATTTT
TRBJ1-2,TRBD1,TRBV18,once,CASSPRTGRAGYTF,TGTGCCAGCTCACCCCGGACAGGAAGGGCTGGCTACACCTTC
TRBJ2-5,-,TRBV7-3,-,CASSGRVEETQYF,TGTGCCAGCAGCGGACGAGTAGAAGAGACCCAGTACTTC
TRBJ2-7,TRBD1,TRBV5-1,-,CASSLGRGPYEQYF,TGCGCCAGCAGCCTTGGCAGGGGGCCTTACGAGCAGTACTTC
TRBJ2-7,-,TRBV12-5,-,CASTWGAPRGEQYF,TGTGCTAGTACCTGGGGGGCCCCTCGCGGGGAGCAGTACTTC
TRBJ2-2,-,TRBV6-5,-,CASRASEGRGGELFF,TGTGCCAGCCGAGCCTCGGAGGGGCGGGGCGGGGAGCTGTTTTTT
TRBJ2-3,TRBD1,TRBV9,-,CASSVVGQGLTDTQYF,TGTGCCAGCAGCGTAGTGGGACAGGGGTTGACAGATACGCAGTATTTT
TRBJ2-3,-,TRBV6-6,-,CASSPSTDTQYF,TGTGCCAGCAGCCCTTCCACAGATACGCAGTATTTT
TRBJ2-2,TRBD1,TRBV5-1,-,CASSSGQGFGNTGELFF,TGCGCCAGCAGCTCCGGACAGGGGTTTGGTAACACCGGGGAGCTGTTTTTT
TRBJ1-1,-,TRBV27,-,CASSLFSYSEAFF,TGTGCCAGCAGTTTATTCTCTTACTCTGAAGCTTTCTTT
TRBJ2-5,-,TRBV6-1,-,CASSWTRQETQYF,TGTGCCAGCAGTTGGACTCGTCAAGAGACCCAGTACTTC
TRBJ1-5,-,TRBV9,-,CASSYDPDSNQPQHF,TGTGCCAGCAGCTACGACCCTGATAGCAATCAGCCCCAGCATTTT
TRBJ2-2,TRBD1,TRBV27,few,CASRSDRDSTGELFF,TGTGCCAGCAGATCAGACCGGGACAGCACCGGGGAGCTGTTTTTT
TRBJ1-2,-,TRBV28,once,CASSLGLTNYGYTF,TGTGCCAGCAGTTTGGGACTGACCAACTATGGCTACACCTTC
TRBJ2-6,-,TRBV2,-,CASRPRGGANVLTF,TGTGCCAGCAGGCCCCGTGGGGGGGCCAACGTCCTGACTTTC
TRBJ2-1,-,TRBV7-2,once,CASSLGGLLYNEQFF,TGTGCCAGCAGCTTGGGGGGCCTCCTATACAATGAGCAGTTCTTC
TRBJ1-2,-,TRBV6-1,-,CASSVKANYGYTF,TGTGCCAGCAGCGTCAAGGCAAACTATGGCTACACCTTC
TRBJ1-1,-,TRBV28,-,CATLQAAEAFF,TGTGCCACGTTGCAGGCCGCTGAAGCTTTCTTT
TRBJ1-5,-,TRBV7-2,once,CASSFRGQPQHF,TGTGCCAGCAGCTTCCGGGGTCAGCCCCAGCATTTT
TRBJ1-5,-,TRBV16,once,CASSPGVYSNQPQHF,TGTGCCAGCAGCCCCGGGGTCTATAGCAATCAGCCCCAGCATTTT
TRBJ2-3,-,TRBV19,-,CASKARGAPTDTQYF,TGTGCCAGTAAGGCTCGCGGGGCCCCCACAGATACGCAGTATTTT
TRBJ1-3,-,TRBV10-3,-,CAISEWSGNTIYF,TGTGCCATCAGTGAATGGTCGGGAAACACCATATATTTT
TRBJ1-1,TRBD1,TRBV5-1,-,CASSFQGAGSEAFF,TGCGCCAGCAGCTTTCAGGGGGCTGGATCCGAAGCTTTCTTT
TRBJ1-2,-,TRBV19,-,CASSIKSKTAYGYTF,TGTGCCAGTAGTATAAAATCCAAAACAGCGTATGGCTACACCTTC
TRBJ2-3,TRBD2,TRBV19,-,CASRQTGTKDTQYF,TGTGCCAGTAGGCAAACCGGGACTAAAGATACGCAGTATTTT
TRBJ2-5,TRBD2,TRBV2,-,CASSVGQWGGEETQYF,TGTGCCAGCAGTGTGGGTCAGTGGGGGGGAGAAGAGACCCAGTACTTC
TRBJ1-5,-,TRBV21-1,-,CASSKTGHYQPQHF,TGTGCCAGCAGCAAGACAGGGCACTATCAGCCCCAGCATTTT
TRBJ2-7,-,TRBV7-3,-,CASSLFGTTSYEQYF,TGTGCCAGCAGCTTATTTGGGACGACCTCCTACGAGCAGTACTTC
TRBJ1-1,-,TRBV7-7,-,CASSLAASRRMNTEAFF,TGTGCTAGCAGCTTAGCGGCTAGTCGGAGAATGAACACTGAAGCTTTCTTT
TRBJ2-3,-,TRBV28,-,CASQRGGTTDTQYF,TGTGCCAGCCAAAGGGGGGGGACCACAGATACGCAGTATTTT
TRBJ2-1,-,TRBV5-1,-,CASSLETHNEQFF,TGCGCCAGCAGCTTGGAGACCCACAATGAGCAGTTCTTC
TRBJ2-1,-,TRBV9,-,CASSVSGASYNEQFF,TGTGCCAGCAGCGTTAGTGGGGCCTCCTACAATGAGCAGTTCTTC
TRBJ2-2,TRBD2,TRBV2,-,CASSYSGGQADGELFF,TGTGCCAGCAGTTATAGCGGGGGGCAGGCCGACGGGGAGCTGTTTTTT
TRBJ2-3,-,TRBV7-3,-,CASSLRGPGDTQYF,TGTGCCAGCAGCTTACGAGGTCCTGGGGATACGCAGTATTTT
TRBJ1-1,TRBD1,TRBV7-2,-,CASSRGQGEEAFF,TGTGCCAGCAGCCGCGGACAGGGGGAAGAAGCTTTCTTT
TRBJ1-2,-,TRBV10-3,once,CAIGGPPNYGYTF,TGTGCCATCGGGGGGCCGCCTAACTATGGCTACACCTTC
TRBJ1-5,-,TRBV6-6,-,CASTLNSNQPQHF,TGTGCCAGCACCCTGAATAGCAATCAGCCCCAGCATTTT
TRBJ1-1,TRBD1,TRBV5-6,few,CASSVYRGTEAFF,TGTGCCAGCAGCGTCTACAGGGGAACTGAAGCTTTCTTT
TRBJ2-2,-,TRBV11-2,-,CASSLTSGIPGELFF,TGTGCCAGCAGCTTAACCTCAGGAATCCCCGGGGAGCTGTTTTTT
TRBJ1-1,-,TRBV6-1,-,CASSDRGEAFF,TGTGCCAGCAGTGACAGGGGAGAAGCTTTCTTT
TRBJ2-7,-,TRBV6-5,-,CASTDHREQYF,TGTGCCAGCACCGACCATCGTGAGCAGTACTTC
TRBJ2-5,-,TRBV5-1,-,CASSYSGEAGAQYF,TGCGCCAGCAGTTATAGTGGGGAGGCAGGGGCCCAGTACTTC